This T cell receptor beta chain is from a study of identical twins. CDR1 is SGHRS, CDR2 YFSETQ, per germline. Trimming stripped 3 bases from V and 0 bases from J, with 14 bases between. The CDR3 runs to 16 residues. Overall study results and limits: The study based its conclusions on cross-sectional statistical analysis and did not follow the same donors. Weaker excess sharing between twins was seen in beta out-of-frame sequences.

A note on this clonotype: Antigen: not known.

After template switching added a universal primer site, the resulting cDNA carried unique molecular identifiers. Via MiXCR, TCRdb re-called the 5' RACE reads, giving one row per CDR3 protein. Of about 890,000 distinct CDR3 sequences in the sample, 9% to 15% were seen once. The sample was also reused in another study, on yellow fever vaccine responses in identical twins.

This TCR was sampled from a woman aged 18-29 years in good health. The chain couples TRBV5-1 to TRBJ2-3; D is ambiguous. The sequenced sample consisted of PBMCs. DNA for the CDR3: TGCGCCAGCAGCTCCATGACATCTGCTAGCACAGATACGCAGTATTTT. Its translation: CASSSMTSASTDTQYF.